This T cell receptor (beta chain) was captured by sequencing in a study of OX40 agonist ivuxolimab in advanced cancers. The CDR3 runs 16 residues. Germline V gene lookup returns CDR1 MNHEY and CDR2 SMNVEV (reference sequence). Trimming left V 3 bases short and J 2 bases short, with 13 bases between. In regard to this clone: Its antigen is not known. Other DNA sequences in the same sample also yield this CDR3.

Profiled with immunoSEQ multiplex PCR; TCRdb holds only in-frame clones, not every one. The sample yields fewer than 70,000 clones, about 86% seen once. The study, taken as a whole, reports: In CD8+ T cells, expanded clones were on average more numerous than in CD4+. Researchers did not establish what antigens the expanded peripheral T cells target.

No patient had autoimmune disease or received systemic immunosuppression. This specimen was CD4+ or CD8+ T cells sorted from blood, taken in a trial of the OX40 agonist ivuxolimab. The V gene is TRBV27, the J gene TRBJ2-2; no firm D call. The receptor comes from an adult with an advanced solid tumor such as melanoma, head and neck, liver or kidney cancer. The chain's CDR3 is CASSLSSNLNTGELFF. CDR3 bases: TGTGCCAGCAGTTTGTCGAGCAACCTTAACACCGGGGAGCTGTTTTTT.